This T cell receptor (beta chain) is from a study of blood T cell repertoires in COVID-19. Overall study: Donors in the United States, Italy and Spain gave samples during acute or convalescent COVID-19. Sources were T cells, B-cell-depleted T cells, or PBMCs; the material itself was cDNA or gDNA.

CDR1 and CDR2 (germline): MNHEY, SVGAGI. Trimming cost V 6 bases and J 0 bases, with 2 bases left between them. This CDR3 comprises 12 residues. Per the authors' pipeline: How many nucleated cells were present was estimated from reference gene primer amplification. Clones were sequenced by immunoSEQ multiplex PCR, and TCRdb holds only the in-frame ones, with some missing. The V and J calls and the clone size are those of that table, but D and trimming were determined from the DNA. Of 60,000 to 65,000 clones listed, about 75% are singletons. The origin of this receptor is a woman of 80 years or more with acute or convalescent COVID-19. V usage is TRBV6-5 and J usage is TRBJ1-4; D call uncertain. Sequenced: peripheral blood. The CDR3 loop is CASSATNEKLFF. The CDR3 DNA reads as TGTGCCAGCAGCGCAACTAATGAAAAACTGTTTTTT.